A single sample gave rise to the 30 T cell receptor beta chains below, sequenced in a study of shared clonotypes between healthy human individuals. Profiled with immunoSEQ multiplex PCR; TCRdb holds only in-frame clones, not every one. The sample records roughly 2.1 million clones, approximately 94% being singletons. Naive CD8 cells lacked CD45RO, underwent positive selection for CCR7 and left out terminally differentiated effector memory CD45RA+ cells. Sequences were obtained from naive CD8+ T cells from PBMCs. All receptors come from a man in his late teens or twenties in good health. Some clones in this sample may be carry-over from other donors' samples.

The chain combines TRBV5-1 with TRBJ2-7; D is uncertain. Per germline, CDR1 SGHRS and CDR2 YFSETQ. The CDR3 loop spans 15 amino acids. Trimming cost V 7 bases and J 4 bases, with 21 bases left between them. Here the CDR3 DNA reads TGCGCCAGCCGAAACGCCGATCAATCGGAGTACGAGCAGTACTTC. This gives the protein CASRNADQSEYEQYF.

The V call is TRBV13, the J call TRBJ1-2; a weak D match, TRBD1 (5 bases). Germline V CDR1 and CDR2: PRHDT, FYEKMQ (reference sequence). V lost 4 bases, J lost 3 bases, and 15 bases lay in between. CDR3 length: 15 amino acids. The CDR3 DNA reads as TGTGCCAGCAGCTCACGAGGGGCTGGGGACTATGGCTACACCTTC. Its protein is CASSSRGAGDYGYTF.

For this clone: Other nucleotide sequences in the sample specify the same CDR3. The gene calls are TRBV28 and TRBJ2-7; D uncertain. The V end lost 2 bases, the J end lost 4 bases, and 9 bases lay between the germline ends. In germline, CDR1 is MDHEN, CDR2 SYDVKM. CDR3 length: 13 residues. The CDR3 DNA follows: TGTGCCAGCAGTTTAGGGCTTGCTTACGAGCAGTACTTC. Amino acid sequence: CASSLGLAYEQYF.

The chain links TRBV2 to TRBJ1-5, with D unresolved. V was shortened by 5 bases and J by 0 bases, with 8 bases between the two germline ends. The CDR3 consists of 14 residues. Per the germline V gene, CDR1 is SNHLY and CDR2 is FYNNEI. The CDR3 here is CASSPTVSNQPQHF. As DNA, the CDR3 is TGTGCCAGCAGTCCAACAGTTAGCAATCAGCCCCAGCATTTT.

This clone was recorded only once. This chain connects TRBV4-1 to TRBJ2-2; 10 bases fit TRBD2. The CDR3 sequence is 17 residues long. The J segment lost 3 bases and the V segment lost 0 bases, leaving 4 bases of the junction unmatched. Germline CDR1 reads MGHRA; CDR2 reads YSYEKL. The chain's CDR3 is CASSQDLAGEDTGELFF. The CDR3 bases are TGCGCCAGCAGCCAAGATCTAGCGGGAGAGGACACCGGGGAGCTGTTTTTT.

The chain employs TRBV28 and TRBJ2-5, with a possible D match to TRBD2 (6 bases). V lost 7 bases and J lost 4, with 19 bases in between. CDR1 is MDHEN, CDR2 SYDVKM, per germline. This CDR3 region has 15 residues. CDR3 DNA: TGTGCCAGCAAGCGATGGGGAGGCCTGGGAGAGACCCAGTACTTC. Translation gives CASKRWGGLGETQYF.

This clone was observed once. The rearrangement links TRBV28 to TRBJ2-3; 7 bases line up with TRBD1. The trim removed 8 bases at V and 6 bases at J, leaving 11 bases unmatched. Germline V gives CDR1 MDHEN, CDR2 SYDVKM. CDR3 length equals 14 residues. This CDR3 reads CASYRGSYIDTQYF. CDR3 nucleotides: TGTGCCAGCTACAGGGGCTCATACATTGATACGCAGTATTTT.

The genes are TRBV7-9 and TRBJ2-1; 8 bases fit TRBD1. CDR1 is SEHNR, CDR2 FQNEAQ, per germline (reference sequence). This CDR3 has 15 residues. J was trimmed by 3 bases and V by 5 bases; bases with no gene match: 6. Here the CDR3 DNA reads TGTGCCAGCAGCCTCGGGACAGGATACTACAATGAGCAGTTCTTC. This sequence encodes CASSLGTGYYNEQFF.

This clone was observed once. The gene calls are TRBV27 and TRBJ2-1, with 8 bases lining up with TRBD2. V lost 3 bases, J lost 5 bases, and 12 bases stayed unmatched. CDR1 MNHEY and CDR2 SMNVEV come from the germline V gene (reference sequence). CDR3 size: 17 residues. Here the CDR3 DNA reads TGTGCCAGCAGTTTTATGTCCGGGAGGGCCGTCGACAATGAGCAGTTCTTC. It codes for CASSFMSGRAVDNEQFF.

About this clone itself: The sample holds other DNA sequences that translate to the same CDR3. This rearrangement joins TRBV5-1 to TRBJ2-7; D is uncertain. Germline V CDR1 and CDR2: SGHRS, YFSETQ. The CDR3 loop spans 13 amino acids. The V end was cut by 0 bases, the J end by 1 base, with 5 bases between. Here the CDR3 reads CASSLDRSYEQYF. CDR3 bases: TGCGCCAGCAGCTTGGATAGGTCCTACGAGCAGTACTTC.

The CDR3 loop is CASSVSSGTVSYEQYF. Here the CDR3 DNA reads TGTGCCAGCTCAGTTTCGTCCGGGACGGTCTCCTACGAGCAGTACTTC. V usage is TRBV27 and J usage is TRBJ2-7; D is possibly TRBD1 or TRBD2 (5 bases each). This CDR3 comprises 16 residues. Trimming cost V 8 bases and J 0 bases, with 20 bases left between them. From germline, CDR1 is MNHEY and CDR2 SMNVEV (reference sequence).

This clone was seen once. The chain carries TRBV6-6 and TRBJ2-1; D is perhaps TRBD2 (5 bases). CDR3 length: 15 residues. V was trimmed by 5 bases and J by 4 bases, leaving 15 bases between them. Germline V gene sequence: CDR1 MNHNY, CDR2 SVGAGI (reference sequence). The CDR3 loop reads CASSDYTGGYNEQFF. Here the CDR3 DNA reads TGTGCCAGCAGTGATTACACCGGCGGGTACAATGAGCAGTTCTTC.

The chain joins TRBV4-2 to TRBJ2-1; TRBD2 matches at 13 bases. Germline CDR1 reads LGHNA; CDR2 reads YNFKEQ. This CDR3 has 17 residues. The V segment lost 1 base and the J segment 7 bases; nucleotides outside the gene matches: 7. The CDR3 region has the DNA TGTGCCAGCAGCCAAGGGACTAGCGGGAGATTGGGGAATGAGCAGTTCTTC. Translated, it gives CASSQGTSGRLGNEQFF.

The CDR3 reads CASSLTGTFGAPWGYTF. DNA for the CDR3: TGTGCCAGCAGCTTAACGGGGACATTCGGGGCTCCTTGGGGCTACACCTTC. The chain combines TRBV7-6 with TRBJ1-2; D is perhaps TRBD1 (6 bases). The ends were cut back, 2 bases at V and 8 bases at J, with 24 bases in the middle. This CDR3 spans 17 amino acids. Germline V lookup: CDR1 SGHVS, CDR2 FNYEAQ.

In nucleotides, the CDR3 is TGTGCCAGCAGCTTATGGGCACTAGCGGGAGAAGAGACCCAGTACTTC. This sequence encodes CASSLWALAGEETQYF. This chain links TRBV7-8 with TRBJ2-5, with 11 bases that match TRBD2. Germline CDR1 is SGHVS and CDR2 is FQNEAQ. J lost 3 bases, V lost 2 bases, and 5 bases had no gene match. CDR3 length equals 16 residues.

This clone was observed a single time. The chain joins TRBV6-6 to TRBJ2-1; TRBD2 agrees at 8 bases. The V gene end was trimmed by 0 bases and the J gene end by 9 bases; junction bases not matched to a gene: 4. The germline V gene encodes CDR1 MNHNY and CDR2 SVGAGI (reference sequence). The CDR3 extends over 14 amino acids. CDR3 in amino acids: CASSYSVAGSEQFF. CDR3 DNA sequence: TGTGCCAGCAGTTACTCTGTAGCGGGAAGTGAGCAGTTCTTC.

This clone was seen at least ten times. The chain uses TRBV7-9 and TRBJ2-7; D is uncertain. Between the trimmed V and J ends, which lost 2 bases and 5 bases, there was a span of 7 bases. The CDR3 spans 12 residues. Germline CDR1 and CDR2: SEHNR and FQNEAQ (reference sequence). CDR3 region: CASSLTVNEQYF. For the CDR3, the DNA is TGTGCCAGCAGCTTAACTGTTAACGAGCAGTACTTC.

The chain employs TRBV9 and TRBJ2-1, with no clear D. This CDR3 is built from 16 residues. The germline V gene has CDR1 SGDLS and CDR2 YYNGEE. Trimming pared 0 bases from V and 2 bases from J, leaving 12 bases between. DNA of the CDR3: TGTGCCAGCAGCGTAGTGTTGTACGGCACCTACAATGAGCAGTTCTTC. Its translation: CASSVVLYGTYNEQFF.

This clone has a handful of counts. The chain is built from TRBV27 and TRBJ1-2; weak D call: TRBD1 (5 bases). From germline, CDR1 is MNHEY and CDR2 SMNVEV (reference sequence). Trimming took off 2 bases at V and 8 bases at J, with 12 bases between the two ends. This CDR3 has 13 residues. In DNA form, the CDR3 reads TGTGCCAGCAGTTTAGGCCAGGGAGGCGGCTACACCTTC. Translated: CASSLGQGGGYTF.

The chain is built from TRBV28 and TRBJ1-4, with a possible D match to TRBD1 (5 bases). Germline V gene data show CDR1 as MDHEN and CDR2 as SYDVKM. The ends were cut back, 6 bases at V and 6 bases at J, with 17 bases in the middle. CDR3 length: 15 amino acids. The CDR3 DNA reads TGTGCCAGCAGCCACCTTCCAGGGACGGATGAAAAACTGTTTTTT. Protein sequence: CASSHLPGTDEKLFF.

The chain links TRBV7-8 to TRBJ2-7; 8 positions agree with TRBD1. The V gene end was trimmed by 6 bases and the J gene end by 0 bases; junction bases not matched to a gene: 7. CDR3 length: 15 amino acids. Germline values: CDR1 SGHVS, CDR2 FQNEAQ. Here the CDR3 reads CASRWWTGSSYEQYF. The CDR3 DNA follows: TGTGCCAGCAGATGGTGGACAGGGAGCTCCTACGAGCAGTACTTC.

In the case of this clone: Additional DNA sequences in this sample encode the identical CDR3. The rearrangement joins TRBV5-1 to TRBJ1-1; D gene uncertain. The CDR3 length is 11 residues. The V and J ends lost 4 bases and 4 bases respectively, with 5 bases between them. Germline CDR1 SGHRS, CDR2 YFSETQ. CDR3 nucleotide sequence: TGCGCCAGCAGCCCCGGCACTGAAGCTTTCTTT. Its translation is CASSPGTEAFF. The full variable domain, with the rest looked up from reference TRBV5-1 and TRBJ1-1, is KAGVTQTPRYLIKTRGQQVTLSCSPISGHRSVSWYQQTPGQGLQFLFEYFSETQRNKGNFPGRFSGRQFSNSRSEMNVSTLELGDSALYLCASSPGTEAFFGQGTRLTVV.

This rearrangement joins TRBV6-5 to TRBJ1-1, with D possibly TRBD1 on 5 matching bases. Trimming took off 2 bases at V and 11 bases at J, with 24 bases between the two ends. Looked up from germline, CDR1 is MNHEY and CDR2 is SVGAGI. The CDR3 loop spans 16 amino acids. The CDR3 DNA follows: TGTGCCAGCAGTTACGGCTTTGTGACAGAGGCCCCTGGGGCTTTCTTT. Residues: CASSYGFVTEAPGAFF.

The rearrangement uses TRBV13 and TRBJ2-1, with D maybe TRBD1 (5 bases). The V and J ends lost 0 bases and 12 bases respectively, with 9 bases between them. From germline, CDR1 is PRHDT and CDR2 FYEKMQ (reference sequence). The CDR3 extends over 12 amino acids. CDR3 DNA sequence: TGTGCCAGCAGCTTAGGCAGGGTAGGGCAGTTCTTC. Translation gives CASSLGRVGQFF.

Turning to this clone: Other DNA sequences in this sample translate to the same CDR3. The J gene is TRBJ2-7, the V gene TRBV5-1; 9 nucleotides align to TRBD1. The CDR3 loop spans 14 amino acids. The J segment lost 3 bases and the V segment lost 4 bases, leaving 5 bases of the junction unmatched. The germline V gene encodes CDR1 SGHRS and CDR2 YFSETQ. The chain's CDR3 is CASSLGQGYYEQYF. CDR3 DNA: TGCGCCAGCAGCCTGGGACAGGGATACTACGAGCAGTACTTC.

Comment on this clone: This sample includes further DNA sequences coding for the same CDR3. The rearrangement links TRBV27 to TRBJ1-1; tentatively, D is TRBD1 (6 bases). From germline, CDR1 is MNHEY and CDR2 SMNVEV (reference sequence). Trimming took 3 bases from V and 8 from J, leaving 7 bases between them. This CDR3 comprises 11 residues. The CDR3 DNA is TGTGCCAGCAGTTTCGGGACAGAAGCTTTCTTT. Translating it yields CASSFGTEAFF.

The chain is built from TRBV5-1 and TRBJ1-3; possibly TRBD1 for D (6 bases). Deletions cut 4 bases from V and 2 bases from J, with 16 bases between. The CDR3 is made up of 16 amino acids. CDR1 is SGHRS, CDR2 YFSETQ, per germline. CDR3 nucleotides: TGCGCCAGCAGCCCAGGAACAGGGAGAGCTGGAAACACCATATATTTT. Translation: CASSPGTGRAGNTIYF. Together with reference TRBV5-1 and TRBJ1-3, the CDR3 gives the full variable domain: KAGVTQTPRYLIKTRGQQVTLSCSPISGHRSVSWYQQTPGQGLQFLFEYFSETQRNKGNFPGRFSGRQFSNSRSEMNVSTLELGDSALYLCASSPGTGRAGNTIYFGEGSWLTVV.

This rearrangement joins TRBV27 to TRBJ2-7; no definite D call. CDR1 MNHEY and CDR2 SMNVEV come from the germline V gene (reference sequence). V lost 3 bases and J lost 1, with 10 bases in between. The CDR3 covers 14 residues. CDR3 sequence: CASSLTPFSYEQYF. CDR3 DNA sequence: TGTGCCAGCAGTTTGACCCCTTTTTCCTACGAGCAGTACTTC.

Turning to this clone: This sample includes further DNA sequences coding for the same CDR3. CDR3 amino acids: CSGTGGDTGELFF. CDR3 nucleotides: TGCAGCGGGACAGGGGGCGACACCGGGGAGCTGTTTTTT. The gene calls are TRBV29-1 and TRBJ2-2; 11 nucleotides align to TRBD1. The CDR3 runs to 13 residues. Germline V gene lookup returns CDR1 SQVTM and CDR2 ANQGSEA. J was trimmed by 3 bases and V by 7 bases; bases with no gene match: 1.

The chain couples TRBV9 to TRBJ2-5; 9 bases line up with TRBD2. The V segment lost 4 bases and the J segment 4 bases; nucleotides outside the gene matches: 8. The CDR3 spans 15 residues. Germline V gene data show CDR1 as SGDLS and CDR2 as YYNGEE. Here the CDR3 reads CASSSGSGRIETQYF. For the CDR3, the DNA is TGTGCCAGCAGCTCGGGCAGCGGGAGGATAGAGACCCAGTACTTC.